This TCR beta chain was retrieved from a study of shared clonotypes between healthy human individuals. Turning to the study itself: Participating donors consisted of a couple of women and a few men aged 18 to 49.

The method was immunoSEQ multiplex PCR; TCRdb's version includes in-frame clones alone and lacks a portion of them. This table holds 1.4 million or so clones, 98% to 99% found once. Study outcomes and limitations: Among donors, clonotype sharing was expected to be affected by sequencing depth. Non-shared clonotypes showed lower generation probabilities than clonotypes common to all four donors.

Comments on this clone: Its antigen is undetermined.

Into CD45RA+ naive and CD45RA-negative memory subsets, the CD4+ cells were split. Trimming at V came to 11 bases and at J to 0 bases, leaving 6 bases not matched to a gene. Germline V CDR1 and CDR2: SGHTA, FQGNSA. This CDR3 is 15 amino acids long. The sequencing sample was made of naive CD4+ T cells sorted from blood. Documented subset: CD45RA+ positively selected. The chain joins TRBV7-2 to TRBJ2-1; 11 bases are a match to TRBD2. The sequence was collected from a man aged 30 to 39 in good health. CDR3 sequence (DNA): TGTGCCGGACGACTAGCGGGGCACTCCTACAATGAGCAGTTCTTC. Translation gives CAGRLAGHSYNEQFF. Looking up the rest from reference TRBV7-2 and TRBJ2-1 gives the full variable domain: GAGVSQSPSNKVTEKGKDVELRCDPISGHTALYWYRQSLGQGLEFLIYFQGNSAPDKSGLPSDRFSAERTGGSVSTLTIQRTQQEDSAVYLCAGRLAGHSYNEQFFGPGTRLTVL.